One sample yielded the 23 T cell receptor beta chains listed below, sequenced in a study of shared clonotypes between healthy human individuals. The protocol was immunoSEQ multiplex PCR, while the TCRdb copy is restricted to in-frame clones and leaves out a portion. This table holds 950,000 to 1,300,000 clones, about 75% found once. The sequenced material came from memory CD4+ T cells sorted from blood. The subset: CD45RA-negative fraction. The receptors derive from a man in his late teens or twenties in good health.

Here the CDR3 reads CASKRGGDTHTEAFF. CDR3 coding DNA: TGTGCCAGTAAGAGGGGGGGGGATACGCACACTGAAGCTTTCTTT. The V and J genes are TRBV19 and TRBJ1-1; D is possibly TRBD1 (6 bases). Trimming pared 7 bases from V and 3 bases from J, leaving 18 bases between. The germline V gene has CDR1 LNHDA and CDR2 SQIVND (reference sequence). This CDR3 has 15 residues.

This rearrangement joins TRBV6-5 to TRBJ2-3; D is unresolved. CDR1 is MNHEY, CDR2 SVGAGI, per germline. This CDR3 region has 14 residues. V was shortened by 4 bases and J by 2 bases, with 10 bases between the two germline ends. CDR3 nucleotides: TGTGCCAGCAGTTTATACCAGGTCACAGATACGCAGTATTTT. Translation gives CASSLYQVTDTQYF.

The V and J genes are TRBV11-2 and TRBJ2-3; 8 nucleotides line up with TRBD2. Looked up from germline, CDR1 is SGHAT and CDR2 is FQNNGV. V shed 5 bases and J 4 bases; nucleotides not matched to a gene: 11. The CDR3 is 16 residues long. This chain's CDR3 is CASSDIRTSRSDTQYF. In nucleotides, the CDR3 is TGTGCCAGCAGCGATATCCGGACTAGCAGGTCAGATACGCAGTATTTT.

This clone showed up just a few times. This sequence joins TRBV27 and TRBJ1-5; D is uncertain. Trimming pared 4 bases from V and 0 bases from J, leaving 7 bases between. The CDR3 contains 14 residues. CDR1 MNHEY and CDR2 SMNVEV come from the germline V gene (reference sequence). CDR3 in amino acids: CASSSDRSNQPQHF. The CDR3, as DNA: TGTGCCAGCAGTTCGGACCGTAGCAATCAGCCCCAGCATTTT.

This chain joins TRBV7-2 and TRBJ2-3; 7 bases line up with TRBD2. CDR3 length: 15 amino acids. Germline values: CDR1 SGHTA, CDR2 FQGNSA. J gave up 6 bases and V 6 bases, and 12 bases lay outside the gene matches. CDR3 loop: CASSREDSPYDTQYF. In DNA, the CDR3 is TGTGCCAGCAGTCGGGAGGACTCCCCATATGATACGCAGTATTTT.

This clone came up a few times. The identical CDR3 is also encoded by other nucleotide sequences in the sample. The chain joins TRBV30 to TRBJ1-5, with 9 positions matching TRBD1. The V gene's germline CDR1 is GTSNPN and CDR2 SVGIG (reference sequence). The ends lost 5 bases at V and 7 bases at J; junction bases unmatched: 9. This CDR3 has 14 residues. The CDR3 nucleotides are TGTGCCTGGTCCCCGGACAGGGGTTCGCAGCCCCAGCATTTT. Translation: CAWSPDRGSQPQHF.

The rearrangement links TRBV5-1 to TRBJ1-2; a weak D match, TRBD1 (5 bases). The CDR3 has 15 amino acids. The V and J ends lost 0 bases and 4 bases respectively, with 13 bases between them. Germline loops: CDR1 SGHRS, CDR2 YFSETQ. CDR3: CASSLADGDAYGYTF. The CDR3 DNA follows: TGCGCCAGCAGCTTGGCCGACGGGGACGCCTATGGCTACACCTTC.

This clone was seen just once. J is TRBJ1-2 and V is TRBV30; D remains ambiguous. Deletions cut 8 bases from V and 3 bases from J, with 16 bases between. The CDR3 is made up of 13 amino acids. The germline V gene encodes CDR1 GTSNPN and CDR2 SVGIG (reference sequence). CDR3 DNA: TGTGCCCAGAGGGCGGGAGAACACTATGGCTACACCTTC. Translation gives CAQRAGEHYGYTF.

J is TRBJ2-5 and V is TRBV7-3, with D possibly matching TRBD2 (5 bases). V lost 3 bases and J 3 bases, leaving 8 bases between the germline ends. The CDR3 loop spans 13 amino acids. The germline CDR1 and CDR2 sequences are SGHTA and FQGTGA. CDR3 protein: CASSLTNEETQYF. CDR3 DNA sequence: TGTGCCAGCAGCTTGACTAACGAAGAGACCCAGTACTTC.

The table lists this clone with many counts. The chain recombines TRBV10-3 with TRBJ1-4, with a weak D call TRBD1 (6 bases). Trimming removed 10 bases from V and 2 bases from J, with 11 bases in between. Germline CDR1 reads ENHRY; CDR2 reads SYGVKD. The CDR3 is 13 amino acids. Here the CDR3 DNA reads TGTGCCACCAACAGGGCTACTAATGAAAAACTGTTTTTT. Protein: CATNRATNEKLFF.

V and J are TRBV30 and TRBJ2-1, with a possible D match to TRBD1 (5 bases). V was clipped by 1 base and J by 7 bases, with 11 bases between them. Germline-derived CDR1 and CDR2 are GTSNPN and SVGIG (reference sequence). The CDR3 has 13 residues. In DNA form, the CDR3 reads TGTGCCTGGAGTGGATACACAGGAAATGAGCAGTTCTTC. Translation gives CAWSGYTGNEQFF. Drawing the rest from reference TRBV30 and TRBJ2-1, the complete variable domain is SQTIHQWPATLVQPVGSPLSLECTVEGTSNPNLYWYRQAAGRGLQLLFYSVGIGQISSEVPQNLSASRPQDRQFILSSKKLLLSDSGFYLCAWSGYTGNEQFFGPGTRLTVL.

The V and J genes are TRBV5-1 and TRBJ1-6, with a weak D call TRBD1 (5 bases). Germline V CDR1 and CDR2: SGHRS, YFSETQ. This CDR3 is 17 amino acids long. The V gene lost 1 base and the J gene lost 7 bases, with 18 bases spanning the gap. CDR3 sequence: CASSLNLPGRTNSPLHF. The DNA of the CDR3 is TGCGCCAGCAGCTTGAATTTACCGGGTCGGACAAATTCACCCCTCCACTTT. Based on the CDR3 plus reference TRBV5-1 and TRBJ1-6, the full variable domain is KAGVTQTPRYLIKTRGQQVTLSCSPISGHRSVSWYQQTPGQGLQFLFEYFSETQRNKGNFPGRFSGRQFSNSRSEMNVSTLELGDSALYLCASSLNLPGRTNSPLHFGNGTRLTVT.

The sample holds one count of this clone. The rearrangement uses TRBV30 and TRBJ1-4; weak D call: TRBD1 (6 bases). V gave up 0 bases and J gave up 8 bases, with 19 bases separating them. CDR1 is GTSNPN and CDR2 is SVGIG in the germline V gene (reference sequence). The CDR3 spans 16 residues. The CDR3 DNA reads TGTGCCTGGAGTGTACTGTACGGGGGGCGTCCGGAAAAACTGTTTTTT. Its protein product is CAWSVLYGGRPEKLFF. The full variable domain, in which reference TRBV30 and TRBJ1-4 provide the parts outside the CDR3, is SQTIHQWPATLVQPVGSPLSLECTVEGTSNPNLYWYRQAAGRGLQLLFYSVGIGQISSEVPQNLSASRPQDRQFILSSKKLLLSDSGFYLCAWSVLYGGRPEKLFFGSGTQLSVL.

The rearrangement links TRBV7-6 to TRBJ2-1; a weak D match, TRBD2 (5 bases). V gave up 1 base and J gave up 12 bases, with 10 bases separating them. Germline V gives CDR1 SGHVS, CDR2 FNYEAQ. The CDR3 spans 12 residues. This CDR3 is CASSLDSGRQFF. The CDR3 region has the DNA TGTGCCAGCAGCTTAGACTCGGGAAGGCAGTTCTTC.

The chain uses TRBV18 and TRBJ2-7, with 9 bases aligning to TRBD1. V dropped 3 bases and J dropped 5; count of bases not matched to a gene: 2. The germline gives CDR1 KGHSH, CDR2 LQKENI. This CDR3 region has 13 residues. The CDR3 spells CASSPGQGNEQYF. CDR3 DNA sequence: TGTGCCAGCTCACCGGGACAGGGTAACGAGCAGTACTTC.

This clone appeared a single time. This sequence joins TRBV7-2 and TRBJ1-6; no definite D call. Germline V gives CDR1 SGHTA, CDR2 FQGNSA. V was pared by 1 base and J by 7 bases, with 11 bases between. The CDR3 runs 15 residues. The CDR3 here is CASSLVSGPNSPLHF. CDR3 DNA: TGTGCCAGCAGCTTAGTGTCCGGCCCGAATTCACCCCTCCACTTT.

The chain recombines TRBV7-6 with TRBJ2-7; 7 bases map to TRBD2. Germline V CDR1 and CDR2: SGHVS, FNYEAQ. The V and J ends lost 5 bases and 6 bases, in that order; junction bases with no gene match: 7. The CDR3 length is 13 residues. CDR3 DNA: TGTGCCAGCAGCCCCGGGGGGTTCAGCGAGCAGTACTTC. This gives the protein CASSPGGFSEQYF.

The rearrangement joins TRBV2 to TRBJ2-3; D ambiguous. Germline values: CDR1 SNHLY, CDR2 FYNNEI. This CDR3 comprises 13 residues. V was shortened by 8 bases and J by 1 base, with 10 bases between the two germline ends. CDR3 region: CASVVAGTDTQYF. The DNA for the CDR3 is TGTGCCAGCGTAGTAGCAGGCACAGATACGCAGTATTTT.

The chain is built from TRBV19 and TRBJ2-1; 10 positions match TRBD2. The germline V gene has CDR1 LNHDA and CDR2 SQIVND (reference sequence). The CDR3 sequence is 13 residues long. Losses at the gene ends were 7 bases for V and 9 bases for J; bases not matched to a gene: 6. In DNA form, the CDR3 reads TGTGCCAGTAAAGGGCTAGCGGGGGTTGAGCAGTTCTTC. This encodes CASKGLAGVEQFF. The whole variable domain, filled in from reference TRBV19 and TRBJ2-1, reads DGGITQSPKYLFRKEGQNVTLSCEQNLNHDAMYWYRQDPGQGLRLIYYSQIVNDFQKGDIAEGYSVSREKKESFPLTVTSAQKNPTAFYLCASKGLAGVEQFFGPGTRLTVL.

In this sample, this clone turned up a few times. The gene calls are TRBV5-6 and TRBJ2-7, with 11 bases lining up with TRBD2. This CDR3 is 14 amino acids long. Germline CDR1 and CDR2: SGHDT and YYEEEE. Unmatched junction bases numbered 7, after V lost 4 bases and J lost 7 bases. The CDR3 protein is CASSLIAGGKEQYF. The CDR3 DNA is TGTGCCAGCAGCCTGATAGCGGGAGGGAAGGAGCAGTACTTC.

The J gene is TRBJ1-2, the V gene TRBV19; D gene unclear. Per the germline V gene, CDR1 is LNHDA and CDR2 is SQIVND (reference sequence). The CDR3 has 8 residues. Between the trimmed V and J ends, which lost 9 bases and 5 bases, there was a span of 1 base. Here the CDR3 DNA reads TGTGCCAGGTATGGCTACACCTTC. Translation gives CARYGYTF.

As concerns this clone: The sample carries other DNA sequences with the same CDR3. The CDR3 region has the DNA TGTGCCAGCAGTTACTCCCCCCGGAACACTGAAGCTTTCTTT. It specifies CASSYSPRNTEAFF. This chain uses TRBV6-5 with TRBJ1-1; D not resolved. V was trimmed by 0 bases and J by 1 base, leaving 6 bases between them. CDR1 is MNHEY and CDR2 is SVGAGI in the germline V gene. CDR3 size: 14 residues.

The rearrangement links TRBV7-8 to TRBJ1-3; no firm D call. Germline V gene lookup returns CDR1 SGHVS and CDR2 FQNEAQ. V dropped 0 bases and J dropped 9 bases, with 6 bases sitting between them. The CDR3 is made up of 12 amino acids. In nucleotides, the CDR3 is TGTGCCAGCAGCTTAGCGCTGGGCACCATATATTTT. Its protein is CASSLALGTIYF.